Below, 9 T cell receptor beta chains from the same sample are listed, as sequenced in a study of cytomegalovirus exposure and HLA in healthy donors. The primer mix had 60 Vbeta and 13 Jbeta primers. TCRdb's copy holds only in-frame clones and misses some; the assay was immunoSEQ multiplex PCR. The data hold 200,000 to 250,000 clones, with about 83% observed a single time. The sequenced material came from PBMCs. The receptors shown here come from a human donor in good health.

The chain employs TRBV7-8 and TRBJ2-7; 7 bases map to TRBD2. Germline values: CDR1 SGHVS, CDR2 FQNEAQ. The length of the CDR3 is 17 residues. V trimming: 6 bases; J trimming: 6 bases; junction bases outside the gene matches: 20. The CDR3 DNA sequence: TGTGCCAGCAGTCCTCCGCTGGGCGGGAGTGGTTTCTGCGAGCAGTACTTC. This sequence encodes CASSPPLGGSGFCEQYF. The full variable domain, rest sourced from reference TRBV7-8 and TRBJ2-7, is GAGVSQSPRYKVAKRGQDVALRCDPISGHVSLFWYQQALGQGPEFLTYFQNEAQLDKSGLPSDRFFAERPEGSVSTLKIQRTQQEDSAVYLCASSPPLGGSGFCEQYFGPGTRLTVT.

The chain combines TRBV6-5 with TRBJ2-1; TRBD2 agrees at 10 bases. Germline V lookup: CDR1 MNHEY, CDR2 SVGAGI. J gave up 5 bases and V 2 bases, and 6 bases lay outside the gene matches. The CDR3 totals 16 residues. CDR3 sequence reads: CASSYGRSGGDNEQFF. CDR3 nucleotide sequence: TGTGCCAGCAGTTACGGTCGCAGCGGGGGGGACAATGAGCAGTTCTTC.

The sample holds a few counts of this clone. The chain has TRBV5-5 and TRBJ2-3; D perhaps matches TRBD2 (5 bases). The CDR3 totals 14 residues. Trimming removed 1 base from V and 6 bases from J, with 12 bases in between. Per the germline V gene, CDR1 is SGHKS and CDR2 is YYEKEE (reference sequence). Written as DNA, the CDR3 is TGTGCCAGCAGCTTGTCCTTCGGGGAGGATACGCAGTATTTT. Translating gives CASSLSFGEDTQYF.

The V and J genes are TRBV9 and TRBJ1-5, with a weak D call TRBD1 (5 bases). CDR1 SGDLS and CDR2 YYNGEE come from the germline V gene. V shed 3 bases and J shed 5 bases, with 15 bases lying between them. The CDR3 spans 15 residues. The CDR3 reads CASSATGGAYQPQHF. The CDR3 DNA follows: TGTGCCAGCAGCGCCACGGGTGGGGCGTATCAGCCCCAGCATTTT.

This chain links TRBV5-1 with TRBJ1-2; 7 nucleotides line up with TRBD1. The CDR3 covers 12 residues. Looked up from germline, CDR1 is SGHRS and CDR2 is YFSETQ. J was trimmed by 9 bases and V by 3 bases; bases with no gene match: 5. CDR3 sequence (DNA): TGCGCCAGCAGCTCGACAGGGAGCAGCTACACCTTC. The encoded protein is CASSSTGSSYTF.

CDR3 residues: CASGNSGATGELFF. The CDR3, as DNA: TGTGCTAGTGGGAACTCAGGGGCGACCGGGGAGCTGTTTTTT. V is TRBV12-5 and J is TRBJ2-2, with a tentative D call TRBD1 (6 bases). Germline assignment: CDR1 LGHNT and CDR2 FRNRAP. This CDR3 has 14 amino acids. Trimming stripped 6 bases from V and 5 bases from J, with 13 bases between.

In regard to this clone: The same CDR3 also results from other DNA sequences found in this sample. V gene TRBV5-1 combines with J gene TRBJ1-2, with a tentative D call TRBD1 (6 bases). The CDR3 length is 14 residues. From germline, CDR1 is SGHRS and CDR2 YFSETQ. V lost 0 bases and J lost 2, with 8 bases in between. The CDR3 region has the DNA TGCGCCAGCAGCTTGGGAGGACAGAACTATGGCTACACCTTC. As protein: CASSLGGQNYGYTF.

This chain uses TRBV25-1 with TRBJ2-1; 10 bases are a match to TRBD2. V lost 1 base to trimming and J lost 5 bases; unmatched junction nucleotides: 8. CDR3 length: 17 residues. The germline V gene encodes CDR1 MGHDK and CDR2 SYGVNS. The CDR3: CASSESYTSGKNNEQFF. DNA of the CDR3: TGTGCCAGCAGTGAATCTTACACTAGCGGGAAAAACAATGAGCAGTTCTTC.

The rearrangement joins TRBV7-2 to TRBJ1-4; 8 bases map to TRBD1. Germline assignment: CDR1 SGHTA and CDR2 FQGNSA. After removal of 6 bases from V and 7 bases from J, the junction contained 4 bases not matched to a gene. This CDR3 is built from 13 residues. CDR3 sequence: CASRQGGFEKLFF. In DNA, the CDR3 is TGTGCCAGCAGACAGGGGGGCTTTGAAAAACTGTTTTTT.